This T cell receptor beta chain was found in a study of shared clonotypes between healthy human individuals. Study outcomes and limitations: The study found about 5% of naive CD4 clonotypes shared across a few donors.

A word on this clone: Its antigen is undetermined.

The healthy adult donors were HIV-negative and reported no recent acute infections or vaccinations. The CDR3 runs 17 residues. The ends were cut back, 7 bases at V and 7 bases at J, with 28 bases in the middle. Looked up from germline, CDR1 is MRHNA and CDR2 is SNTAGT. At deep level, the assay was performed. Sorted-subset replicate PCR reactions were performed with about 200 ng DNA, corresponding to roughly 30,000 T cell genomes. Sequenced by immunoSEQ multiplex PCR; TCRdb stores in-frame clones only, minus some. The sample consists of 2.5 million or so clones, roughly nine tenths of them appearing once.

V gene TRBV6-4 combines with J gene TRBJ1-2; tentatively, D is TRBD1 (6 bases). The sequenced material came from naive CD4+ T cells sorted from blood. Subset in this sample: CD45RA+ positively selected. This clonotype originated in a man aged 18 to 29 in good health. CDR3 bases: TGTGCCAGCAACCCGACAGACGGTTGGGGGCAAGAGATTGGCTACACCTTC. The encoded protein is CASNPTDGWGQEIGYTF.